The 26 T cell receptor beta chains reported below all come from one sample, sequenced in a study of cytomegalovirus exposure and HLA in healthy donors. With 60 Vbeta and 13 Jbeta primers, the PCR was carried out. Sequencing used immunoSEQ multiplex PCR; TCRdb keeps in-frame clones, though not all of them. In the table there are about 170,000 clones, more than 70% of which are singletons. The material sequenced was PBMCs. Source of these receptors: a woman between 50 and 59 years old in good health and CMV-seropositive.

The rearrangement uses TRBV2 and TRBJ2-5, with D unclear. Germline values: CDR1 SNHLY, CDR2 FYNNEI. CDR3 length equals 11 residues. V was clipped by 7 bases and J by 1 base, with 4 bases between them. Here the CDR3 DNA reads TGTGCCAGCAACATCCAAGAGACCCAGTACTTC. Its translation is CASNIQETQYF.

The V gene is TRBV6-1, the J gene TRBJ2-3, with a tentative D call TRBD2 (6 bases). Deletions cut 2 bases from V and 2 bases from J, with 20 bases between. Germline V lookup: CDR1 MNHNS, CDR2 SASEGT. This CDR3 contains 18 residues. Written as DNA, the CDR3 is TGTGCCAGCAGTGAATTCGGGCAGCCGGGACTGCCCACAGATACGCAGTATTTT. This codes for CASSEFGQPGLPTDTQYF.

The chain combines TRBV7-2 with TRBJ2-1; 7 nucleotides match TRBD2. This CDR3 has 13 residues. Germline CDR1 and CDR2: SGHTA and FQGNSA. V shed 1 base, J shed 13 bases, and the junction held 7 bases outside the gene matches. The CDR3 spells CASSLVRGRAQFF. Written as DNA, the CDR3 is TGTGCCAGCAGCTTAGTAAGAGGGAGGGCCCAGTTCTTC.

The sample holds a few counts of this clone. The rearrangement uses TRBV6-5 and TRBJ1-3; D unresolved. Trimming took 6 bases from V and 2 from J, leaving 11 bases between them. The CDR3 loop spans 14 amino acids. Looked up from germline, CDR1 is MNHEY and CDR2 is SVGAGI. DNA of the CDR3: TGTGCCAGCAGCCTCTGGGCTGCTGGAAACACCATATATTTT. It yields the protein CASSLWAAGNTIYF.

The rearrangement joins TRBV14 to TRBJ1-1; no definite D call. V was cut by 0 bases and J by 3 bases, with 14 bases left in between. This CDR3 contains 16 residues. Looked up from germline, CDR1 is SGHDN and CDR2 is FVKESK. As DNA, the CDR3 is TGTGCCAGCAGCCAAGATCTTGGGCAGGTATACACTGAAGCTTTCTTT. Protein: CASSQDLGQVYTEAFF.

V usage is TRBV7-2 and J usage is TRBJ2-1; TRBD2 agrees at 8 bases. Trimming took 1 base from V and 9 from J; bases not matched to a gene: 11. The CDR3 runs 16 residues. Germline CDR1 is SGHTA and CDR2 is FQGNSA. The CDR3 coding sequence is TGTGCCAGCAGCTTAGATGGGACTAGTGGTTTGGGTGAGCAGTTCTTC. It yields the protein CASSLDGTSGLGEQFF.

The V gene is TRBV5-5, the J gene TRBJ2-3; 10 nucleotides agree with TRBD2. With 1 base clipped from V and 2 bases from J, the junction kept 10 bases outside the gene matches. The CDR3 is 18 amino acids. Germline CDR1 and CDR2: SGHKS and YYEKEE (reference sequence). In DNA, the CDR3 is TGTGCCAGCAGCTTGCTCGTCCTAGCGGGGGAGATCACAGATACGCAGTATTTT. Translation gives CASSLLVLAGEITDTQYF.

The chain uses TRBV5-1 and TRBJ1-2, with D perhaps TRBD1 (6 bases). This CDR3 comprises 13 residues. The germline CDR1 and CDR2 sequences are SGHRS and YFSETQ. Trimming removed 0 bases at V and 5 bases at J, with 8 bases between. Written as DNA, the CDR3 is TGCGCCAGCAGCTTGGAGGGGGGGTATGGCTACACCTTC. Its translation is CASSLEGGYGYTF.

The CDR3 DNA reads as TGCGCCAGCAGCTTGGGGGACAGATCTTACAATGAGCAGTTCTTC. Translating it yields CASSLGDRSYNEQFF. The rearrangement joins TRBV5-1 to TRBJ2-1, with TRBD1 matching 7 bases. The length of the CDR3 is 15 residues. Unmatched junction bases numbered 4, after V lost 0 bases and J lost 4 bases. The germline V gene encodes CDR1 SGHRS and CDR2 YFSETQ.

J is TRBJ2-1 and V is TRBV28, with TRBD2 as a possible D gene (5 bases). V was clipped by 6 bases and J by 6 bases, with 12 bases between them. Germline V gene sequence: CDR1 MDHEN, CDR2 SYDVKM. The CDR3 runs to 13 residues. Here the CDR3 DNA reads TGTGCCAGCAGACTCCCGGGGATCAATGAGCAGTTCTTC. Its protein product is CASRLPGINEQFF.

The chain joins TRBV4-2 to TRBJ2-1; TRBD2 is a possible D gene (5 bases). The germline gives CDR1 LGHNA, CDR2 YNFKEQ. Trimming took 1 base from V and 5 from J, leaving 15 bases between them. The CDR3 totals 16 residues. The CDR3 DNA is TGTGCCAGCAGCCAAGGTTTTTGGCGGGCCGACAATGAGCAGTTCTTC. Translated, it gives CASSQGFWRADNEQFF.

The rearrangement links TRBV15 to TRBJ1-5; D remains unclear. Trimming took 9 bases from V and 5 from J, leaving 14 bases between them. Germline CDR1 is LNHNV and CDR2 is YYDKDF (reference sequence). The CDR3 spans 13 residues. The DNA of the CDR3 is TGTGCCACGACGGGGAGTTTTTATCAGCCCCAGCATTTT. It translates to CATTGSFYQPQHF.

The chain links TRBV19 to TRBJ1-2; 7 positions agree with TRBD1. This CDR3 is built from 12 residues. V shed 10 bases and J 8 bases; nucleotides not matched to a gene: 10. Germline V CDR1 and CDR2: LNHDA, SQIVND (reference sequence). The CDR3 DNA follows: TGTGCCACCCGACAGGGAGAGGTGGGCTACACCTTC. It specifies CATRQGEVGYTF.

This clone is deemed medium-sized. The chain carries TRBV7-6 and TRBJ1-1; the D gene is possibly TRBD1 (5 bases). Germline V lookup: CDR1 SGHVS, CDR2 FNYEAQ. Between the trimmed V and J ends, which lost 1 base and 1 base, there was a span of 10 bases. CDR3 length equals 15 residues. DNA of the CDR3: TGTGCCAGCAGCTTAGTGGAGGGACGGAACACTGAAGCTTTCTTT. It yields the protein CASSLVEGRNTEAFF.

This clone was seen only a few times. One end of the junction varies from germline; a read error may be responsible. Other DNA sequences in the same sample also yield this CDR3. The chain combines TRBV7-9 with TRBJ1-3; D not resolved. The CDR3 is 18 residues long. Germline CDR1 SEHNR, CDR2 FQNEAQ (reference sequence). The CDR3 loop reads CSSSLSGGSISSGNTIYF. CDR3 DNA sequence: TGTTCCAGCAGCTTAAGCGGCGGAAGTATAAGCTCTGGAAACACCATATATTTT.

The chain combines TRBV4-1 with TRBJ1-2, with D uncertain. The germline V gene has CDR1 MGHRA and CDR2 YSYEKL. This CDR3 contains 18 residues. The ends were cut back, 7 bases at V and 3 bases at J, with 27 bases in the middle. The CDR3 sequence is CASKHRIGVEGGDYGYTF. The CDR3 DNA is TGCGCCAGCAAGCATCGCATCGGAGTGGAGGGCGGGGACTATGGCTACACCTTC.

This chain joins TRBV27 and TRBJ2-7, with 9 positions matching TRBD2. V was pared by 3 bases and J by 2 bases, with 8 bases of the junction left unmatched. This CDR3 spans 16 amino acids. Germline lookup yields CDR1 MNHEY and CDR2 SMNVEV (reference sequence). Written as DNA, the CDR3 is TGTGCCAGCAGTTTTGTCAGAGCGGGAGGCACCTACGAGCAGTACTTC. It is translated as CASSFVRAGGTYEQYF.

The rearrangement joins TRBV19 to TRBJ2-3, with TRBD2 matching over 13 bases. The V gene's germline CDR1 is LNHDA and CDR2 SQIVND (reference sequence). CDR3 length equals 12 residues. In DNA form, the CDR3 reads TGTGGGGGACTAGCGGGAACAGATACGCAGTATTTT. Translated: CGGLAGTDTQYF.

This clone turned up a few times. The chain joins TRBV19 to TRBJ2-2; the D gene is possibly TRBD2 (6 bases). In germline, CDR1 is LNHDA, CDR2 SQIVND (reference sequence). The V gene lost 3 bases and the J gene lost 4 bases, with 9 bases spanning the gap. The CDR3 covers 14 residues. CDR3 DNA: TGTGCCAGTAGTATTGGAGGGTTCACCGGGGAGCTGTTTTTT. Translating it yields CASSIGGFTGELFF.

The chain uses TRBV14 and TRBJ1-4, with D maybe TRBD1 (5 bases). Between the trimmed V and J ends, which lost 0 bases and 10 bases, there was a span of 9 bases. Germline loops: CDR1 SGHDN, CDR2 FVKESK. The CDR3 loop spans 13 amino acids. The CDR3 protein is CASSQDADRKLFF. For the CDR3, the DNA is TGTGCCAGCAGCCAAGATGCAGACAGAAAACTGTTTTTT.

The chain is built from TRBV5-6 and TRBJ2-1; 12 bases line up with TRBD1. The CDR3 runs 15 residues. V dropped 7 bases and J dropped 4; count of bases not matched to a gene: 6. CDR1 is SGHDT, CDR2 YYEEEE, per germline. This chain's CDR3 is CASRWGQGAYNEQFF. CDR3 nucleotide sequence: TGTGCCAGCCGATGGGGACAGGGGGCTTACAATGAGCAGTTCTTC.

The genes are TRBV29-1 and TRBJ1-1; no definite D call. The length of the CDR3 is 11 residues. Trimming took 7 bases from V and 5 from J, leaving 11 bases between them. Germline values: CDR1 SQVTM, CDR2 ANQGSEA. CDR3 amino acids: CSARFSTEAFF. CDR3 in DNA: TGCAGCGCCCGGTTTTCTACTGAAGCTTTCTTT.

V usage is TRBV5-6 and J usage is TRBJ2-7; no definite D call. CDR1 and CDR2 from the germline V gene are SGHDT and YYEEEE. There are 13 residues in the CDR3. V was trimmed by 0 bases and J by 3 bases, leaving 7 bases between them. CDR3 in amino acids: CASSLGANYEQYF. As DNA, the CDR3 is TGTGCCAGCAGCTTGGGAGCTAACTACGAGCAGTACTTC.

The chain's CDR3 is CASSEEGVYQYGYTF. CDR3 DNA: TGTGCCAGCAGTGAAGAAGGGGTCTACCAATATGGCTACACCTTC. The chain links TRBV6-1 to TRBJ1-2; D is perhaps TRBD1 (5 bases). V lost 1 base to trimming and J lost 5 bases, with 14 bases between them. Germline CDR1 is MNHNS and CDR2 is SASEGT. The CDR3 consists of 15 residues.

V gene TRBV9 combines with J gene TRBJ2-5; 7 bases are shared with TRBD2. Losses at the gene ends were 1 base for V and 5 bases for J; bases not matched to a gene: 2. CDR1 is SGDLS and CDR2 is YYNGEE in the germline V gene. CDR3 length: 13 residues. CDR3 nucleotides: TGTGCCAGCAGCGTAAACGGGAGGGAGACCCAGTACTTC. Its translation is CASSVNGRETQYF.

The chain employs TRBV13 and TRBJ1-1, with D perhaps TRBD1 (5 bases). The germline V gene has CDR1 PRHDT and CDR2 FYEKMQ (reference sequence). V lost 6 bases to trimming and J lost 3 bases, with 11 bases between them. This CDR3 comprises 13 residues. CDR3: CASSGGGYTEAFF. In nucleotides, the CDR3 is TGTGCCAGCAGTGGCGGGGGGTACACTGAAGCTTTCTTT.